These 31 T cell receptor beta chains were sequenced from one sample in a study of regulatory T cells in long-lasting Graves disease. Time point: newly diagnosed GD, antithyroid drugs for less than 3 months. PBMC RNA was the source of the TCR library. With iRepertoire HTBI primers and Arm-PCR of CDR3 regions, TCR beta libraries were built. One entry per CDR3 protein results from TCRdb running MiXCR on the multiplex PCR reads. The data show 540,000 or so distinct CDR3 sequences, around an eighth seen once. This sample also appeared in a second study, on T cells in Graves' hyperthyroidism and ophthalmopathy.

The input for sequencing was peripheral blood mononuclear cells (PBMCs), taken at new diagnosis, from a patient treated with antithyroid drugs. The receptors were gathered from a man aged 25-40 years with Graves disease.

This clonotype was seen many times. This rearrangement joins TRBV12-3 or TRBV12-4 to TRBJ2-3; the match to TRBD2 covers 10 bases. This CDR3 contains 14 residues. Unmatched junction bases numbered 2, after V lost 6 bases and J lost 2 bases. Here the CDR3 reads CASRSGRATDTQYF. The CDR3 DNA reads as TGTGCCAGCAGGAGCGGGAGGGCCACAGATACGCAGTATTTT.

This clonotype was picked up many times. V usage is TRBV12-3 or TRBV12-4 and J usage is TRBJ1-1, with D tentatively TRBD1 (6 bases). The CDR3 is made up of 12 amino acids. Trimming cost V 6 bases and J 7 bases, with 12 bases left between them. DNA for the CDR3: TGTGCCAGCAGACAGGGTTACGGTGAAGCTTTCTTT. The encoded protein is CASRQGYGEAFF.

This clonotype was seen repeatedly, ten times or more. The rearrangement uses TRBV13 and TRBJ2-7; D might be TRBD1 (7 bases). The CDR3 consists of 15 residues. Germline CDR1 is PRHDT and CDR2 is FYEKMQ (reference sequence). Trimming left V 0 bases short and J 3 bases short, with 12 bases between. The CDR3 reads CASSLGRGQFYEQYF. CDR3 nucleotide sequence: TGTGCCAGCAGCTTAGGGCGGGGACAGTTCTACGAGCAGTACTTC.

V usage is TRBV6-1 and J usage is TRBJ1-5; unclear D gene. Germline CDR1 and CDR2: MNHNS and SASEGT. CDR3 length: 13 residues. The V end was cut by 4 bases, the J end by 7 bases, with 11 bases between. The DNA for the CDR3 is TGTGCCAGCAGTGGCGGGATGGAACAGCCCCAGCATTTT. As protein: CASSGGMEQPQHF.

This clonotype has at least ten counts. CDR3 protein: CSARGTVGEKLFF. The DNA for the CDR3 is TGCAGTGCACGAGGGACAGTCGGTGAAAAACTGTTTTTT. The chain is built from TRBV20-1 and TRBJ1-4, with 7 positions matching TRBD1. V was clipped by 6 bases and J by 7 bases; unmatched bases: 8. The germline gives CDR1 DFQATT, CDR2 SNEGSKA (reference sequence). The CDR3 consists of 13 residues.

This clonotype was recorded at least ten times. The chain combines TRBV29-1 with TRBJ2-5; TRBD2 matches at 7 bases. Trimming removed 2 bases from V and 4 bases from J; junction bases left unmatched: 4. This CDR3 comprises 13 residues. Germline CDR1 is SQVTM and CDR2 is ANQGSEA. CDR3 DNA: TGCAGCGTTGAAAGGGCTAGCGGAGAGACCCAGTACTTC. It specifies CSVERASGETQYF.

The chain links TRBV27 to TRBJ1-3, with unresolved D. V was clipped by 0 bases and J by 5 bases, with 8 bases between them. The germline gives CDR1 MNHEY, CDR2 SMNVEV (reference sequence). This CDR3 is 14 amino acids long. The CDR3, as DNA: TGTGCCAGCAGTTTATCGTTCGGGAGAAACACCATATATTTT. Translating gives CASSLSFGRNTIYF.

As concerns this clonotype: It differs at one base from a far larger clone, so likely a read error. This chain connects TRBV4-1 to TRBJ2-7, with 8 bases fitting TRBD2. V was clipped by 5 bases and J by 6 bases; unmatched bases: 9. The CDR3 length is 14 residues. Germline V CDR1 and CDR2: MGHRA, YSYEKL. CDR3 residues: CASSLEREICEQYF. CDR3 coding DNA: TGCGCCAGCAGCTTGGAGCGGGAGATCTGCGAGCAGTACTTC.

The rearrangement links TRBV12-3 or TRBV12-4 to TRBJ2-1, with 10 bases that match TRBD2. V trimming: 6 bases; J trimming: 4 bases; junction bases outside the gene matches: 6. The CDR3 contains 15 residues. This CDR3 is CASSQPGLAYNEQFF. The CDR3 nucleotides read TGTGCCAGCAGCCAACCGGGACTAGCGTACAATGAGCAGTTCTTC.

This chain connects TRBV10-3 to TRBJ1-5; D is ambiguous. Per the germline V gene, CDR1 is ENHRY and CDR2 is SYGVKD. The CDR3 totals 16 residues. V was pared by 8 bases and J by 5 bases, with 22 bases between. CDR3 bases: TGTGCCATCCTAAGGCGGGAGGCCATGATACATCAGCCCCAGCATTTT. Residues: CAILRREAMIHQPQHF.

This clonotype was observed a handful of times. The gene calls are TRBV7-3 and TRBJ2-1; 11 bases align to TRBD2. Germline CDR1 reads SGHTA; CDR2 reads FQGTGA. The CDR3 is 19 residues long. Trimming cost V 1 base and J 3 bases; bases outside gene matches: 11. The CDR3 is CASSLRYPGTSGYYNEQFF. DNA of the CDR3: TGTGCCAGCAGCTTAAGATACCCCGGGACTAGCGGATACTACAATGAGCAGTTCTTC.

This clonotype came up many times. The chain is built from TRBV13 and TRBJ2-1; 12 bases are shared with TRBD2. J gave up 8 bases and V 5 bases, and 7 bases lay outside the gene matches. The CDR3 has 15 amino acids. Germline-derived CDR1 and CDR2 are PRHDT and FYEKMQ (reference sequence). DNA for the CDR3: TGTGCCAGCAGCATTGGACTAGCGGGAACCCATGAGCAGTTCTTC. Encoded protein: CASSIGLAGTHEQFF.

Ten or more counts support this clonotype. V is TRBV20-1 and J is TRBJ2-1, with TRBD2 identical over 12 bases. Germline V gene data show CDR1 as DFQATT and CDR2 as SNEGSKA (reference sequence). This CDR3 has 15 residues. The V gene end was trimmed by 5 bases and the J gene end by 0 bases; junction bases not matched to a gene: 2. The CDR3 reads CSALAGGNSYNEQFF. CDR3 bases: TGCAGTGCTCTAGCGGGAGGGAACTCCTACAATGAGCAGTTCTTC.

The chain couples TRBV7-2 to TRBJ1-4, with D unclear. Trimming cost V 5 bases and J 8 bases, with 12 bases left between them. The CDR3 is made up of 13 amino acids. Germline CDR1 SGHTA, CDR2 FQGNSA. The CDR3 here is CASSQYKEEKLFF. In nucleotides, the CDR3 is TGTGCCAGCAGCCAATATAAGGAGGAAAAACTGTTTTTT. The complete variable domain, with remaining parts taken from reference TRBV7-2 and TRBJ1-4, reads GAGVSQSPSNKVTEKGKDVELRCDPISGHTALYWYRQSLGQGLEFLIYFQGNSAPDKSGLPSDRFSAERTGGSVSTLTIQRTQQEDSAVYLCASSQYKEEKLFFGSGTQLSVL.

This clonotype showed up just a few times. The chain employs TRBV5-4 and TRBJ2-5; 8 bases are shared with TRBD2. This CDR3 contains 17 residues. Germline CDR1 SGHNT, CDR2 YYREEE (reference sequence). Trimming removed 2 bases from V and 5 bases from J; junction bases left unmatched: 14. The CDR3 is CASSFRTSGTSGETQYF. CDR3 in DNA: TGTGCCAGCAGCTTTCGAACGTCCGGGACTAGTGGGGAGACCCAGTACTTC.

This clonotype came up many times. The V call is TRBV7-9, the J call TRBJ2-7, with 10 bases identical to TRBD2. The CDR3 runs 15 residues. After removal of 4 bases from V and 1 base from J, the junction contained 4 bases not matched to a gene. Germline-derived CDR1 and CDR2 are SEHNR and FQNEAQ (reference sequence). CDR3 bases: TGTGCCAGCAGCTCCGGGACTAGCGTTTCCTACGAGCAGTACTTC. Residues: CASSSGTSVSYEQYF. Together with reference TRBV7-9 and TRBJ2-7, the CDR3 gives the full variable domain: DTGVSQNPRHKITKRGQNVTFRCDPISEHNRLYWYRQTLGQGPEFLTYFQNEAQLEKSRLLSDRFSAERPKGSFSTLEIQRTEQGDSAMYLCASSSGTSVSYEQYFGPGTRLTVT.

In this sample, this clonotype turned up many times. The genes are TRBV20-1 and TRBJ2-1; D gene uncertain. The CDR3 covers 13 residues. Trimming left V 2 bases short and J 5 bases short, with 10 bases between. Germline V gene lookup returns CDR1 DFQATT and CDR2 SNEGSKA (reference sequence). CDR3 residues: CSARSSPNNEQFF. The CDR3 DNA reads TGCAGTGCTAGATCCAGCCCAAACAATGAGCAGTTCTTC.

At least ten counts were recorded for this clonotype. This chain links TRBV5-1 with TRBJ1-1; D possibly corresponds to TRBD1 (5 bases). Looked up from germline, CDR1 is SGHRS and CDR2 is YFSETQ. The length of the CDR3 is 14 residues. V lost 4 bases to trimming and J lost 4 bases, with 14 bases between them. CDR3 coding DNA: TGCGCCAGCAGCAGATCGACAGAGGGCACTGAAGCTTTCTTT. This sequence encodes CASSRSTEGTEAFF. Together with reference TRBV5-1 and TRBJ1-1, the CDR3 gives the full variable domain: KAGVTQTPRYLIKTRGQQVTLSCSPISGHRSVSWYQQTPGQGLQFLFEYFSETQRNKGNFPGRFSGRQFSNSRSEMNVSTLELGDSALYLCASSRSTEGTEAFFGQGTRLTVV.

This clonotype occurred many times. The rearrangement links TRBV6-5 to TRBJ2-7; perhaps TRBD1 as D (5 bases). This CDR3 region has 15 residues. Germline loops: CDR1 MNHEY, CDR2 SVGAGI. V lost 0 bases and J 2 bases, leaving 11 bases between the germline ends. CDR3 loop: CASSYSAQGPYEQYF. In nucleotides, the CDR3 is TGTGCCAGCAGTTACTCTGCCCAGGGTCCCTACGAGCAGTACTTC.

This clonotype was picked up many times. The chain is built from TRBV14 and TRBJ1-1; 8 bases are shared with TRBD1. The CDR3 is made up of 13 amino acids. With 3 bases clipped from V and 6 bases from J, the junction kept 3 bases outside the gene matches. Germline V lookup: CDR1 SGHDN, CDR2 FVKESK. CDR3 coding DNA: TGTGCCAGCAGCCACACAGGGGGGGCTGAAGCTTTCTTT. Translation gives CASSHTGGAEAFF.

This clonotype was counted many times. The rearrangement uses TRBV7-9 and TRBJ2-3, with 7 bases that match TRBD2. The length of the CDR3 is 15 residues. V lost 2 bases, J lost 6 bases, and 8 bases stayed unmatched. The germline V gene has CDR1 SEHNR and CDR2 FQNEAQ (reference sequence). The CDR3 coding sequence is TGTGCCAGCAGCTTATCTGGATGGGGGGGTGATACGCAGTATTTT. This translates into CASSLSGWGGDTQYF. Variable domain in full (rest from reference TRBV7-9 and TRBJ2-3): DTGVSQNPRHKITKRGQNVTFRCDPISEHNRLYWYRQTLGQGPEFLTYFQNEAQLEKSRLLSDRFSAERPKGSFSTLEIQRTEQGDSAMYLCASSLSGWGGDTQYFGPGTRLTVL.

This clonotype was observed many times. The chain employs TRBV6-5 and TRBJ1-1; 8 bases match TRBD1. This CDR3 comprises 15 residues. Germline V gives CDR1 MNHEY, CDR2 SVGAGI. J lost 1 base, V lost 2 bases, and 3 bases had no gene match. The CDR3 region is CASSYQGATNTEAFF. CDR3 nucleotide sequence: TGTGCCAGCAGTTACCAGGGGGCGACGAACACTGAAGCTTTCTTT.

This chain connects TRBV7-2 to TRBJ1-3; no reliable D call. CDR1 SGHTA and CDR2 FQGNSA come from the germline V gene. V shed 7 bases and J shed 2 bases, with 12 bases lying between them. The CDR3 has 14 amino acids. CDR3 amino acids: CASIPDHPGNTIYF. As DNA, the CDR3 is TGTGCCAGCATCCCGGACCACCCTGGAAACACCATATATTTT.

This clonotype was observed a few times. The chain combines TRBV5-1 with TRBJ1-2; a weak D match, TRBD1 (5 bases). Deletions cut 4 bases from V and 7 bases from J, with 11 bases between. CDR1 and CDR2 from the germline V gene are SGHRS and YFSETQ. This CDR3 region has 12 residues. The CDR3 sequence is CASSEPGPGYTF. The CDR3 DNA reads TGCGCCAGCAGCGAGCCAGGGCCTGGCTACACCTTC.

This clonotype was detected ten times or more. The rearrangement joins TRBV12-3 or TRBV12-4 to TRBJ1-3; weak D call: TRBD1 (5 bases). The CDR3 spans 16 residues. V was trimmed by 6 bases and J by 0 bases, leaving 15 bases between them. CDR3 loop: CASSTAQDISGNTIYF. The DNA of the CDR3 is TGTGCCAGCAGCACCGCCCAGGACATCTCTGGAAACACCATATATTTT.

This clonotype appeared many times. The chain is built from TRBV7-3 and TRBJ2-4; 9 nucleotides match TRBD1. In germline, CDR1 is SGHTA, CDR2 FQGTGA. This CDR3 has 13 amino acids. V lost 4 bases to trimming and J lost 9 bases; unmatched junction nucleotides: 4. CDR3 DNA sequence: TGTGCCAGCAGCTCGACAGGGGGGGGCATTCAGTACTTC. It yields the protein CASSSTGGGIQYF.

The table lists this clonotype with many counts. The gene calls are TRBV10-2 and TRBJ1-1; TRBD1 aligns across 8 bases. Trimming removed 10 bases from V and 4 bases from J; junction bases left unmatched: 5. CDR1 is WSHSY and CDR2 is SAAADI in the germline V gene. The CDR3 is made up of 12 amino acids. CDR3 sequence reads: CATQGAGTEAFF. DNA for the CDR3: TGCGCCACCCAGGGGGCTGGCACTGAAGCTTTCTTT.

This clonotype was seen repeatedly, ten times or more. V gene TRBV18 combines with J gene TRBJ2-7, with 9 bases identical to TRBD1. The CDR3 covers 14 residues. Germline CDR1 KGHSH, CDR2 LQKENI. The junction had 7 bases not matched to a gene; V was cut back by 6 bases and J by 4 bases. In DNA form, the CDR3 reads TGTGCCAGCTCGTGGACAGGGGAGGTATACGAGCAGTACTTC. Residues: CASSWTGEVYEQYF.

The chain employs TRBV19 and TRBJ1-3; no definite D call. There are 14 residues in the CDR3. CDR1 and CDR2 from the germline V gene are LNHDA and SQIVND (reference sequence). Between the trimmed V and J ends, which lost 10 bases and 2 bases, there was a span of 15 bases. Written as DNA, the CDR3 is TGTGCCACCAGCAGGACTCTGGCTGGAAACACCATATATTTT. It specifies CATSRTLAGNTIYF. Complete variable domain (other parts from reference TRBV19 and TRBJ1-3): DGGITQSPKYLFRKEGQNVTLSCEQNLNHDAMYWYRQDPGQGLRLIYYSQIVNDFQKGDIAEGYSVSREKKESFPLTVTSAQKNPTAFYLCATSRTLAGNTIYFGEGSWLTVV.

This clonotype appeared many times. The chain couples TRBV12-3 or TRBV12-4 to TRBJ2-2, with D perhaps being TRBD1 or TRBD2 (5 bases each). This CDR3 contains 16 residues. V lost 5 bases, J lost 2 bases, and 15 bases lay in between. The CDR3 spells CASSPGPSRNTGELFF. DNA of the CDR3: TGTGCCAGCAGTCCGGGACCCAGCCGAAACACCGGGGAGCTGTTTTTT.

This clonotype came up a few times. V and J are TRBV19 and TRBJ1-4, with 11 bases identical to TRBD1. CDR3 size: 20 residues. Germline V gene lookup returns CDR1 LNHDA and CDR2 SQIVND (reference sequence). The V and J ends lost 7 bases and 6 bases, in that order; junction bases with no gene match: 22. The DNA for the CDR3 is TGTGCCAGTACCAAAACTCCCCGGGGACAGGGGGGAATCGTGGATGAAAAACTGTTTTTT. Translated, it gives CASTKTPRGQGGIVDEKLFF.